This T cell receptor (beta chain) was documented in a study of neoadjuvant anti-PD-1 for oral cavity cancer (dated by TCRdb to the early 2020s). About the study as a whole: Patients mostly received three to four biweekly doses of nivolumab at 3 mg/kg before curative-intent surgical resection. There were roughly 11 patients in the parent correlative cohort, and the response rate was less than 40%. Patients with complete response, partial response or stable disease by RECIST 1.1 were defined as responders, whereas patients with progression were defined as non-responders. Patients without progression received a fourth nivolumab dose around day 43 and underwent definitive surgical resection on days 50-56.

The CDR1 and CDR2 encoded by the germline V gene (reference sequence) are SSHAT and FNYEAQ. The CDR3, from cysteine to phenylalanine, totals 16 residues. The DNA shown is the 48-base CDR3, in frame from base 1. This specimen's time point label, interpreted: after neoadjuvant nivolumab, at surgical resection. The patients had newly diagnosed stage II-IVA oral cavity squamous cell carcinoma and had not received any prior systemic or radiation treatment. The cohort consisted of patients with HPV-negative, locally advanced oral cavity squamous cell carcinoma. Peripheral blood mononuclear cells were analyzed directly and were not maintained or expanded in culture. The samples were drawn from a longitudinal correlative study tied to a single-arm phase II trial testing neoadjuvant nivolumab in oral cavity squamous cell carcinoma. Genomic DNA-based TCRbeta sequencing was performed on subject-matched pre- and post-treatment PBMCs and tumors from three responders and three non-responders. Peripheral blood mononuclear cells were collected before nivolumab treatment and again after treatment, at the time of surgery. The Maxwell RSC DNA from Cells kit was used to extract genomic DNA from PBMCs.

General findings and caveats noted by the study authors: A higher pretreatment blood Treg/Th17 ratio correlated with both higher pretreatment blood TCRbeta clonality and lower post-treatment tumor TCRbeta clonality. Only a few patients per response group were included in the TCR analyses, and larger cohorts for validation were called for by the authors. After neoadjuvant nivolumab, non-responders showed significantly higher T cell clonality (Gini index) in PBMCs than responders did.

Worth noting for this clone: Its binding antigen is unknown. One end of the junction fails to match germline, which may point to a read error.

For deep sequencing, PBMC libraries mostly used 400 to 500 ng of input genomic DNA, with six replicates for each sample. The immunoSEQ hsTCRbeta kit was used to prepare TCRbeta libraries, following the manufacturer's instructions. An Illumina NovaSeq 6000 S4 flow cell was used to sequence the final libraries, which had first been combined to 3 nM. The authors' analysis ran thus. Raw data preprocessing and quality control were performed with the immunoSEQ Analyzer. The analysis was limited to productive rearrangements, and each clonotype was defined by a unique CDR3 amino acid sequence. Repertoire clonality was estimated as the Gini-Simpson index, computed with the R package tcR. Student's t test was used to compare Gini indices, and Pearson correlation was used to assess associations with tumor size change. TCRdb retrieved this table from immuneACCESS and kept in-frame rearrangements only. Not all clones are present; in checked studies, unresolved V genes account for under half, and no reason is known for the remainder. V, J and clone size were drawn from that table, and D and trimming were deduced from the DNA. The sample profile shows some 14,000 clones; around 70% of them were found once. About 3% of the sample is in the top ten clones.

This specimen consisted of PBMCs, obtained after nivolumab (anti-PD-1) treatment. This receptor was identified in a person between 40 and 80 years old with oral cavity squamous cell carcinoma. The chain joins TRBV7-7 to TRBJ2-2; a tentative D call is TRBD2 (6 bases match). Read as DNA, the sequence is TGTGCTAGCAGCTTAGGGGCTGGAGGAGGGACCGGGGAGCTGTTTTTT. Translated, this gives CASSLGAGGGTGELFF. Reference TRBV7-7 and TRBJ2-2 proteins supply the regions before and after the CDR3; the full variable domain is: GAGVSQSPRYKVTKRGQDVTLRCDPISSHATLYWYQQALGQGPEFLTYFNYEAQPDKSGLPSDRFSAERPEGSISTLTIQRTEQRDSAMYRCASSLGAGGGTGELFFGEGSRLTVL.